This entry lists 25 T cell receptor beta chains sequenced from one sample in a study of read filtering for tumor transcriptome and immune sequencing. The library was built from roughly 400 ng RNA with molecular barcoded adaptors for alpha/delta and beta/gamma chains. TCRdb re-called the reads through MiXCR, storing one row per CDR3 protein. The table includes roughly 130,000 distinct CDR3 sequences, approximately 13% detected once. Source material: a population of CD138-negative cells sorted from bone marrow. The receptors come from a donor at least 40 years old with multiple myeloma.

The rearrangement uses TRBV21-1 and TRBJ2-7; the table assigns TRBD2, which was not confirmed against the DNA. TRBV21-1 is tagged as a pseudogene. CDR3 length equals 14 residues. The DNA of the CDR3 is TGTGCCAGCAGCAAAAGAGGACTAGTTTACGAGCAGTACTTC. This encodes CASSKRGLVYEQYF.

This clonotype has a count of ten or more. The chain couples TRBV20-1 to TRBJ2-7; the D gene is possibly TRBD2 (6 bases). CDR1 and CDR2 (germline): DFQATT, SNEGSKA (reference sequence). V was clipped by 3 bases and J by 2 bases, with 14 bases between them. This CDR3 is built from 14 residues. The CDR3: CSASVGGAAYEQYF. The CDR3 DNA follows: TGCAGTGCTAGTGTGGGAGGAGCAGCCTACGAGCAGTACTTC.

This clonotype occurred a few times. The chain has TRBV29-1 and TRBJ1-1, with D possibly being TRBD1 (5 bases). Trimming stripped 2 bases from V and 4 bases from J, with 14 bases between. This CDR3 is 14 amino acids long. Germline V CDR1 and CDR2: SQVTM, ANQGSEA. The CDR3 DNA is TGCAGCGTTGAACTGGGGCCCGGGGCCACTGAAGCTTTCTTT. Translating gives CSVELGPGATEAFF.

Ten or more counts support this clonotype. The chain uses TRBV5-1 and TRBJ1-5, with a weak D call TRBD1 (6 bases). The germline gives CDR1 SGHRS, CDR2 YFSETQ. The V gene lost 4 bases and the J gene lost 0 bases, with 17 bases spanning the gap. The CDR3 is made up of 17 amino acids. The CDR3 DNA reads TGCGCCAGCAGCCTGGTAGACAGGACCTATAGCAATCAGCCCCAGCATTTT. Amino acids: CASSLVDRTYSNQPQHF.

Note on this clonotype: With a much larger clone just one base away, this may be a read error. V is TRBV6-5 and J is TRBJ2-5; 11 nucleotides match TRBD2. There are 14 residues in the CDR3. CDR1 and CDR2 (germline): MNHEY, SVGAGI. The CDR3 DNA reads TGTGCCAGCAGTTACGGGGGACTAGCGGAGACCCGGTACTTC. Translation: CASSYGGLAETRYF.

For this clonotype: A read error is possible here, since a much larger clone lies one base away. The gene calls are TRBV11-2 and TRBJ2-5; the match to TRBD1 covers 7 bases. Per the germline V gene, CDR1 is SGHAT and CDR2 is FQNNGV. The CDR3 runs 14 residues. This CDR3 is CASSPQGVGETKYF. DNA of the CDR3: TGTGCCAGCAGCCCCCAGGGGGTAGGCGAGACCAAGTACTTC. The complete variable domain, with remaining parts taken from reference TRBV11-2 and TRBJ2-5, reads EAGVAQSPRYKIIEKRQSVAFWCNPISGHATLYWYQQILGQGPKLLIQFQNNGVVDDSQLPKDRFSAERLKGVDSTLKIQPAKLEDSAVYLCASSPQGVGETKYFGPGTRLLVL.

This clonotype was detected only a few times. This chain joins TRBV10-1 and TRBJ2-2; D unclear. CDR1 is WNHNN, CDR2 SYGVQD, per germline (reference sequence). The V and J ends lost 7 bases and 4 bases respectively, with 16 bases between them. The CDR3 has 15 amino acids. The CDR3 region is CASNSKASPTGELFF. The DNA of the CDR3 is TGCGCCAGCAATTCGAAGGCTTCACCCACCGGGGAGCTGTTTTTT.

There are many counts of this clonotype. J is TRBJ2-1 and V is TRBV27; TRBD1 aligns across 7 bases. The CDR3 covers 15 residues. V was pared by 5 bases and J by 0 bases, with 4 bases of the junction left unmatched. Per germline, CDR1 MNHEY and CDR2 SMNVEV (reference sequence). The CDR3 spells CASSQDRSSYNEQFF. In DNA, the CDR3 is TGTGCCAGCAGTCAGGACAGGAGCTCCTACAATGAGCAGTTCTTC.

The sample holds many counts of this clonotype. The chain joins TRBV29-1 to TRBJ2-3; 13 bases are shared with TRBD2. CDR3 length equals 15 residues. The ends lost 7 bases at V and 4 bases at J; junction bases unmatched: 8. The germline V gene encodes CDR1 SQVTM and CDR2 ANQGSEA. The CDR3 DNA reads TGCAGCGCCAGAAGGACTAGCGGGAGTGCAGATACGCAGTATTTT. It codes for CSARRTSGSADTQYF.

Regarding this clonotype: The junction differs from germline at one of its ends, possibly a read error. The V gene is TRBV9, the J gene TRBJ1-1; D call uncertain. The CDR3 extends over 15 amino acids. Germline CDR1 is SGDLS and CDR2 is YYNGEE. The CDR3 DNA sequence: TGTGCCAGCAGCCCTCTCGAAGAATCGAACATTGAAGCTTTCTTT. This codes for CASSPLEESNIEAFF.

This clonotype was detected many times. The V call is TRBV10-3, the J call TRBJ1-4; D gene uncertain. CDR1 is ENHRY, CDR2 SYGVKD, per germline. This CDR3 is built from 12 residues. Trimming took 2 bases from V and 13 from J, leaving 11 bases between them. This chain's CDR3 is CAISEGVGALFF. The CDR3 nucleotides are TGTGCCATCAGTGAGGGGGTGGGTGCACTGTTTTTT.

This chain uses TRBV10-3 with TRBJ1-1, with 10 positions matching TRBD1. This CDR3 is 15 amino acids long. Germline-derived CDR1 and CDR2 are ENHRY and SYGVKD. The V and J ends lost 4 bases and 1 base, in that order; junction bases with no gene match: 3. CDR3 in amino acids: CAISGQGAWNTEAFF. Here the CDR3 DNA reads TGTGCCATCAGTGGACAGGGGGCTTGGAACACTGAAGCTTTCTTT.

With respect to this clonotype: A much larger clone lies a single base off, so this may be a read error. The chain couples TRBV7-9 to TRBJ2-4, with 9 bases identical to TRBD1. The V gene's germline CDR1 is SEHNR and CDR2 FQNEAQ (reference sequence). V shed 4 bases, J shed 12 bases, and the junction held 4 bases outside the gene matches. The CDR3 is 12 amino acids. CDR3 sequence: CASSSGTGPQYF. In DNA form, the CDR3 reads TGTGCCAGCAGCTCCGGGACAGGGCCTCAGTACTTC.

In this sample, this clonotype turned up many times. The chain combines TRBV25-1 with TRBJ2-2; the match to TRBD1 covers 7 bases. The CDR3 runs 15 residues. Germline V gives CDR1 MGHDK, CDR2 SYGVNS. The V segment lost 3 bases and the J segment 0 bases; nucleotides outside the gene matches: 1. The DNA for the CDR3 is TGTGCCAGCAGTGACGGGACAGCGAACACCGGGGAGCTGTTTTTT. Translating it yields CASSDGTANTGELFF.

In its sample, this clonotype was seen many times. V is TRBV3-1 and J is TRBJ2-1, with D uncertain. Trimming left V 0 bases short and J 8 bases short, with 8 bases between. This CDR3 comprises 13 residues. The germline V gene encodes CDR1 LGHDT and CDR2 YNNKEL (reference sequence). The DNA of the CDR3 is TGTGCCAGCAGCCAAGATGTGTTTTATGAGCAGTTCTTC. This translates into CASSQDVFYEQFF.

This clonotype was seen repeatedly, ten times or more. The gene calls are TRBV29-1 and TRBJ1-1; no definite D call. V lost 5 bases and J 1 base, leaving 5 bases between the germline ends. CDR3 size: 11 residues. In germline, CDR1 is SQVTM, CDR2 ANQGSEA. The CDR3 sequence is CSVRRNTEAFF. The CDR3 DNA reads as TGCAGCGTTCGAAGGAACACTGAAGCTTTCTTT.

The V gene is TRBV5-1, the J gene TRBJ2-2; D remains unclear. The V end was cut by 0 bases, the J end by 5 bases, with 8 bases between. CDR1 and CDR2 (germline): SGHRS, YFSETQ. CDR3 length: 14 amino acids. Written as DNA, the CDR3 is TGCGCCAGCAGCTTGGAAGGCAGAACCGGGGAGCTGTTTTTT. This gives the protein CASSLEGRTGELFF.

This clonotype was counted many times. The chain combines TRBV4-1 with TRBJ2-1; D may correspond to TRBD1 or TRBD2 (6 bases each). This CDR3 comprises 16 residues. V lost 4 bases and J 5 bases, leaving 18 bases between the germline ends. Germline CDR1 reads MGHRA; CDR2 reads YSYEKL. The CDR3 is CASSPHPGDTDNEQFF. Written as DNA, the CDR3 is TGCGCCAGCAGCCCCCACCCGGGGGACACTGACAATGAGCAGTTCTTC.

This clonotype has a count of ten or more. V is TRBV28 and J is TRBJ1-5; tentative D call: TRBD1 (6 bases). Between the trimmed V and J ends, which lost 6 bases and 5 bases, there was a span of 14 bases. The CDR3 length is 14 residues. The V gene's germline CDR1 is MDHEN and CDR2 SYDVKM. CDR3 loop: CASRSGGADQPQHF. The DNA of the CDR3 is TGTGCCAGCAGGTCTGGGGGCGCCGATCAGCCCCAGCATTTT.

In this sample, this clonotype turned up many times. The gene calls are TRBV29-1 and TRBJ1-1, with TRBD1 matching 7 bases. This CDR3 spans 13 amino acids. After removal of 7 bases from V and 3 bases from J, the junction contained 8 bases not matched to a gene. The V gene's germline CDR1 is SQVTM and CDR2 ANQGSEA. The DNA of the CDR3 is TGCAGCGCTGCCGACAGGGAGGACACTGAAGCTTTCTTT. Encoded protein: CSAADREDTEAFF.

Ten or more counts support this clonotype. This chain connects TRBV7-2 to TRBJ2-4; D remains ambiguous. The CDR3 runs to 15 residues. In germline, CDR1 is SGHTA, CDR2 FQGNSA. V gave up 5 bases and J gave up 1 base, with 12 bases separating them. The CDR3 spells CASSNGLRAKNIQYF. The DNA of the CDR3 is TGTGCCAGCAGCAACGGGCTTCGGGCCAAAAACATTCAGTACTTC.

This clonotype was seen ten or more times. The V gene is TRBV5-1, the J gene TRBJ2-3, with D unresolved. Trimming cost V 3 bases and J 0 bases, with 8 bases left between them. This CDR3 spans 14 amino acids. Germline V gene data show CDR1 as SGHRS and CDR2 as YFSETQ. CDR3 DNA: TGCGCCAGCAGCTCGGACGGAAGCACAGATACGCAGTATTTT. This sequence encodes CASSSDGSTDTQYF.

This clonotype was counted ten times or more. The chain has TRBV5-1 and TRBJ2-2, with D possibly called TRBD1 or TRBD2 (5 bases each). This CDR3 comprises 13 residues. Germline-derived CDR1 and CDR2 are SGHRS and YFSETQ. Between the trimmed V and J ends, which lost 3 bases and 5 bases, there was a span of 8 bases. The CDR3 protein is CASSSGTTGELFF. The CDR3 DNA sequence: TGCGCCAGCAGCTCCGGGACGACCGGGGAGCTGTTTTTT. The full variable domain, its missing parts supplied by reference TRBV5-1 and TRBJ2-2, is KAGVTQTPRYLIKTRGQQVTLSCSPISGHRSVSWYQQTPGQGLQFLFEYFSETQRNKGNFPGRFSGRQFSNSRSEMNVSTLELGDSALYLCASSSGTTGELFFGEGSRLTVL.

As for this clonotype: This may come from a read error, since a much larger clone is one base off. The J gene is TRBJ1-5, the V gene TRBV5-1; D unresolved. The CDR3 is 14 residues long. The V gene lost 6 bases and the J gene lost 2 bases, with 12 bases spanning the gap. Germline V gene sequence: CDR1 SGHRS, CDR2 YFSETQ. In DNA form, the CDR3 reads TGCGCCAGCAACACGGGTGAGGGCAATCAGCCCCAGCATTTT. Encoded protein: CASNTGEGNQPQHF.

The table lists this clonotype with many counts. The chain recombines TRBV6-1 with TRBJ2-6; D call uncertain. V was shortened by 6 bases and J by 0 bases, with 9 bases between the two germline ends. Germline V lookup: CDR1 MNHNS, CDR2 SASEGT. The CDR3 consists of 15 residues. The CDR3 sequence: CASSRDPSGANVLTF. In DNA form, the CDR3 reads TGTGCCAGCAGCCGAGATCCCTCTGGGGCCAACGTCCTGACTTTC.